Here is one T cell receptor beta chain with its context. Its specificity is unknown. V shed 6 bases and J shed 3 bases, with 14 bases lying between them. The CDR3 runs to 14 residues. In germline, CDR1 is MNHNS, CDR2 SASEGT. Amplified regions were TCR beta CDR3 sequences from RNA transcripts. Primed by the HTBI set, a first-round RT-PCR was run on the TCR CDR3. Each CDR3 protein gets one entry after TCRdb re-called the multiplex PCR reads with MiXCR. The sample has 500,000 to 750,000 distinct CDR3 sequences; approximately 14% are singletons. The sample comes from a study of T cells in Graves' hyperthyroidism and ophthalmopathy. General observations from the study: In blood, most of the thyroid clonotypes expanded above 0.001 were also present. Model output signaled ophthalmopathy a median 6.5 months ahead of onset.

Participants, patients aged 18 to 65, had newly diagnosed hyperthyroidism with a duration under 2 months. Thyroid ultrasound, orbital computed tomography, clinical symptoms, and serum thyroxine and TRAb underpinned diagnoses. This chain links TRBV6-1 with TRBJ1-2, with D perhaps TRBD1 (5 bases). The source of this sequence is a woman aged 25 to 45 with Graves' hyperthyroidism. Sequencing was done on a sample of blood. The CDR3 loop reads CASSPRGGYYGYTF. CDR3 in DNA: TGTGCCAGCAGCCCCCGCGGGGGATACTATGGCTACACCTTC.